The 28 T cell receptor beta chains below come from one sample, sequenced in a study of shared clonotypes between healthy human individuals. Naive CD8 populations comprised CD45RO-negative cells positively selected for CCR7, excluding terminally differentiated effector memory CD45RA+ cells. Profiled with immunoSEQ multiplex PCR; TCRdb holds only in-frame clones, not every one. The sample has hundreds of thousands of clones, roughly 95% seen once. Material: naive CD8+ T cells sorted from blood. The receptors were gathered from a woman aged 25 to 39 in good health.

This rearrangement joins TRBV28 to TRBJ2-1; weak D call: TRBD2 (5 bases). This CDR3 contains 16 residues. Germline V gives CDR1 MDHEN, CDR2 SYDVKM. Trimming removed 5 bases at V and 5 bases at J, with 19 bases between. CDR3 in DNA: TGTGCCAGCAGTACACACTCCGAAACAGCGGACAATGAGCAGTTCTTC. It codes for CASSTHSETADNEQFF.

The genes are TRBV19 and TRBJ1-2; 7 bases agree with TRBD1. Germline V gives CDR1 LNHDA, CDR2 SQIVND (reference sequence). The CDR3 totals 12 residues. The V and J ends lost 5 bases and 9 bases, in that order; junction bases with no gene match: 6. As DNA, the CDR3 is TGTGCCAGTAGTCCCGGGACAGTGCGCTACACCTTC. It codes for CASSPGTVRYTF.

CDR3 amino acids: CASSFRGARETQYF. The CDR3 DNA follows: TGCGCCAGCAGCTTCAGAGGAGCTCGAGAGACCCAGTACTTC. The V gene is TRBV5-1, the J gene TRBJ2-5; D not certain. This CDR3 region has 14 residues. CDR1 is SGHRS and CDR2 is YFSETQ in the germline V gene. Between the trimmed V and J ends, which lost 2 bases and 4 bases, there was a span of 12 bases.

V usage is TRBV11-2 and J usage is TRBJ1-1; D not certain. V lost 0 bases to trimming and J lost 4 bases, with 12 bases between them. The CDR3 spans 15 residues. CDR1 and CDR2 from the germline V gene are SGHAT and FQNNGV. CDR3 amino acids: CASSLDGTWVTEAFF. As DNA, the CDR3 is TGTGCCAGCAGCTTAGATGGTACCTGGGTCACTGAAGCTTTCTTT.

This clone showed up just once. This chain uses TRBV4-1 with TRBJ2-1; D may be TRBD1 (6 bases). With 0 bases removed from V and 1 base from J, the gap between germline ends came to 13 bases. The CDR3 covers 17 residues. The germline gives CDR1 MGHRA, CDR2 YSYEKL. The CDR3 protein is CASSQDHRQGSYNEQFF. The DNA for the CDR3 is TGCGCCAGCAGCCAAGATCATCGGCAGGGGTCCTACAATGAGCAGTTCTTC.

This clone was recorded only once. The rearrangement links TRBV27 to TRBJ2-7, with 7 bases identical to TRBD1. This CDR3 is 13 amino acids long. CDR1 and CDR2 from the germline V gene are MNHEY and SMNVEV (reference sequence). V dropped 5 bases and J dropped 2; count of bases not matched to a gene: 3. As DNA, the CDR3 is TGTGCCAGCAGTCAAGGGACAGCCTACGAGCAGTACTTC. Amino acid sequence: CASSQGTAYEQYF.

The CDR3 here is CASSHGVAGTFSGNTIYF. DNA of the CDR3: TGCGCCAGCAGCCATGGAGTCGCAGGGACATTCTCTGGAAACACCATATATTTT. The genes are TRBV4-1 and TRBJ1-3; maybe TRBD1 (6 bases). The germline V gene has CDR1 MGHRA and CDR2 YSYEKL. The CDR3 totals 18 residues. Trimming cost V 3 bases and J 0 bases, with 18 bases left between them.

V is TRBV7-2 and J is TRBJ2-1, with D possibly being TRBD1 (6 bases). Trimming removed 1 base from V and 3 bases from J, with 10 bases in between. CDR1 and CDR2 from the germline V gene are SGHTA and FQGNSA. The CDR3 is 15 residues long. CDR3 coding DNA: TGTGCCAGCAGCTTAGGTCAGGGGCTCTACAATGAGCAGTTCTTC. This sequence encodes CASSLGQGLYNEQFF. Full variable domain (outside the CDR3, taken from reference TRBV7-2 and TRBJ2-1): GAGVSQSPSNKVTEKGKDVELRCDPISGHTALYWYRQSLGQGLEFLIYFQGNSAPDKSGLPSDRFSAERTGGSVSTLTIQRTQQEDSAVYLCASSLGQGLYNEQFFGPGTRLTVL.

This chain connects TRBV9 to TRBJ1-3; D call uncertain. Germline-derived CDR1 and CDR2 are SGDLS and YYNGEE. The CDR3 spans 12 residues. V shed 8 bases and J shed 1 base, with 7 bases lying between them. CDR3 sequence reads: CASGSSGNTIYF. The CDR3 DNA sequence: TGTGCCAGTGGGTCTTCTGGAAACACCATATATTTT.

The CDR3 DNA reads as TGTGCCAGCAGCTTAACTAAGTACAATGAGCAGTTCTTC. It translates to CASSLTKYNEQFF. The chain couples TRBV11-3 to TRBJ2-1; D is ambiguous. Germline-derived CDR1 and CDR2 are SGHNT and YENEEA. The germline V and J ends were trimmed by 2 bases and 4 bases, with 6 bases remaining between them. The CDR3 totals 13 residues. Together with reference TRBV11-3 and TRBJ2-1, the CDR3 gives the full variable domain: EAGVVQSPRYKIIEKKQPVAFWCNPISGHNTLYWYLQNLGQGPELLIRYENEEAVDDSQLPKDRFSAERLKGVDSTLKIQPAELGDSAVYLCASSLTKYNEQFFGPGTRLTVL.

V gene TRBV2 combines with J gene TRBJ2-5, with 8 bases aligning to TRBD2. Trimming removed 2 bases from V and 3 bases from J; junction bases left unmatched: 5. There are 15 residues in the CDR3. CDR1 SNHLY and CDR2 FYNNEI come from the germline V gene. CDR3 amino acids: CASSESLGLEETQYF. The CDR3 DNA reads as TGTGCCAGCAGTGAATCCTTGGGACTAGAAGAGACCCAGTACTTC.

The V gene is TRBV2, the J gene TRBJ2-2; 9 positions agree with TRBD1. CDR3 size: 14 residues. Trimming took 3 bases from V and 6 from J; bases not matched to a gene: 2. Germline CDR1 is SNHLY and CDR2 is FYNNEI. Written as DNA, the CDR3 is TGTGCCAGCAGTGAGGGACAGGGAGCCGGGGAGCTGTTTTTT. Translating it yields CASSEGQGAGELFF.

The rearrangement links TRBV11-3 to TRBJ2-5, with 12 bases aligning to TRBD1. Trimming took 5 bases from V and 4 from J; bases not matched to a gene: 5. This CDR3 spans 15 amino acids. Germline-derived CDR1 and CDR2 are SGHNT and YENEEA. The CDR3 coding sequence is TGTGCCAGCAGCCCAGGGACAGGGGGCGTAGAGACCCAGTACTTC. Translation: CASSPGTGGVETQYF.

The chain joins TRBV11-2 to TRBJ1-2, with 9 bases that match TRBD1. The CDR3 loop spans 15 amino acids. Trimming cost V 5 bases and J 1 base; bases outside gene matches: 5. CDR1 is SGHAT, CDR2 FQNNGV, per germline. The CDR3 nucleotides read TGTGCCAGCAGCAACCCGGGACAGGGTAACTATGGCTACACCTTC. It codes for CASSNPGQGNYGYTF.

The chain links TRBV28 to TRBJ2-1, with D possibly being TRBD1 or TRBD2 (5 bases each). The CDR3 covers 13 residues. Germline V lookup: CDR1 MDHEN, CDR2 SYDVKM. V lost 6 bases to trimming and J lost 5 bases, with 11 bases between them. The CDR3 is CASRTGRDNEQFF. CDR3 nucleotides: TGTGCCAGCAGGACGGGACGGGACAATGAGCAGTTCTTC.

The chain has TRBV6-5 and TRBJ1-2; D gene uncertain. The V gene's germline CDR1 is MNHEY and CDR2 SVGAGI. With 2 bases removed from V and 6 bases from J, the gap between germline ends came to 13 bases. The CDR3 spans 14 residues. This CDR3 is CASSYAHLGDGYTF. In nucleotides, the CDR3 is TGTGCCAGCAGTTACGCTCACCTGGGAGATGGCTACACCTTC.

The chain joins TRBV7-8 to TRBJ2-7; 7 bases align to TRBD1. Germline loops: CDR1 SGHVS, CDR2 FQNEAQ. The CDR3 runs to 11 residues. V was pared by 10 bases and J by 6 bases, with 6 bases of the junction left unmatched. The CDR3 nucleotides read TGTGCCACTCGACAGGGAACCGAGCAGTACTTC. This gives the protein CATRQGTEQYF.

This clone was seen more than once but under ten times. The CDR3 DNA is TGTGCCAGCAGCTTAGAGTTAGGTCAGCCCCAGCATTTT. Translated: CASSLELGQPQHF. The chain links TRBV11-2 to TRBJ1-5; D not resolved. The CDR3 has 13 residues. Trimming left V 0 bases short and J 6 bases short, with 6 bases between. Per the germline V gene, CDR1 is SGHAT and CDR2 is FQNNGV.

V is TRBV4-1 and J is TRBJ2-7, with TRBD2 as a possible D gene (6 bases). Germline V gives CDR1 MGHRA, CDR2 YSYEKL. The CDR3 contains 15 residues. The ends were cut back, 4 bases at V and 2 bases at J, with 15 bases in the middle. CDR3 protein: CASSPISTSTYEQYF. Written as DNA, the CDR3 is TGCGCCAGCAGCCCAATCTCTACTAGCACCTACGAGCAGTACTTC.

This rearrangement joins TRBV10-3 to TRBJ2-3; D might be TRBD1 or TRBD2, each matching 5 bases. Trimming removed 1 base at V and 4 bases at J, with 9 bases between. Germline values: CDR1 ENHRY, CDR2 SYGVKD. CDR3 size: 14 residues. The CDR3 nucleotides are TGTGCCATCAGTGAGTATTCGGGGCCAGATACGCAGTATTTT. Translation gives CAISEYSGPDTQYF.

The V gene is TRBV27, the J gene TRBJ2-7; 8 nucleotides match TRBD2. The CDR3 extends over 16 amino acids. V shed 5 bases and J 3 bases; nucleotides not matched to a gene: 12. CDR1 is MNHEY, CDR2 SMNVEV, per germline (reference sequence). The CDR3 loop reads CASSHHYSGMNYEQYF. DNA of the CDR3: TGTGCCAGCAGTCATCACTATAGCGGGATGAACTACGAGCAGTACTTC.

This clone was detected only a few times. The J gene is TRBJ1-2, the V gene TRBV28; D ambiguous. Trimming took 5 bases from V and 4 from J, leaving 8 bases between them. The germline V gene has CDR1 MDHEN and CDR2 SYDVKM. The CDR3 totals 12 residues. CDR3 DNA: TGTGCCAGCAGTCCACGCCTCTATGGCTACACCTTC. It is translated as CASSPRLYGYTF.

V and J are TRBV11-3 and TRBJ2-1; D may be TRBD1 or TRBD2 (5 bases each). Germline V gives CDR1 SGHNT, CDR2 YENEEA. V was pared by 2 bases and J by 8 bases, with 10 bases between. The CDR3 runs 13 residues. CDR3 nucleotide sequence: TGTGCCAGCAGCTTAATGAGGGGCGATGAGCAGTTCTTC. Translation: CASSLMRGDEQFF.

A note on this clone: The same CDR3 can be traced to other DNA sequences in this sample. V usage is TRBV13 and J usage is TRBJ1-5; D ambiguous. Trimming removed 0 bases at V and 4 bases at J, with 10 bases between. The CDR3 has 15 residues. CDR1 and CDR2 (germline): PRHDT, FYEKMQ (reference sequence). CDR3 nucleotide sequence: TGTGCCAGCAGCTTAGGGGGCCTGTCTAATCAGCCCCAGCATTTT. Amino acids: CASSLGGLSNQPQHF.

V and J are TRBV11-2 and TRBJ2-7; 9 nucleotides line up with TRBD2. Germline CDR1 reads SGHAT; CDR2 reads FQNNGV. The length of the CDR3 is 15 residues. Germline trimming cut 4 bases from V and 5 bases from J; bases unmatched to any gene: 9. The CDR3 region is CASSSDGTSFDEQYF. Written as DNA, the CDR3 is TGTGCCAGCAGCTCAGACGGGACTAGCTTTGACGAGCAGTACTTC.

The V call is TRBV11-2, the J call TRBJ2-1; 15 bases fit TRBD2. Germline CDR1 reads SGHAT; CDR2 reads FQNNGV. The ends lost 5 bases at V and 6 bases at J; junction bases unmatched: 2. CDR3 length: 15 residues. The CDR3 region is CASSRTSGRGNEQFF. CDR3 coding DNA: TGTGCCAGCAGCCGGACTAGCGGGAGGGGCAATGAGCAGTTCTTC.

This chain's CDR3 is CASSFPGLIYEQYF. Written as DNA, the CDR3 is TGTGCCAGTAGTTTTCCGGGACTCATCTACGAGCAGTACTTC. The V call is TRBV19, the J call TRBJ2-7, with D maybe TRBD2 (6 bases). The CDR3 runs 14 residues. Germline V gives CDR1 LNHDA, CDR2 SQIVND (reference sequence). Trimming pared 5 bases from V and 3 bases from J, leaving 14 bases between.

The chain couples TRBV25-1 to TRBJ1-1; D gene uncertain. The V gene lost 2 bases and the J gene lost 5 bases, with 12 bases spanning the gap. The CDR3 is made up of 14 amino acids. CDR1 and CDR2 (germline): MGHDK, SYGVNS. CDR3 protein: CASSEIDGGTEAFF. CDR3 in DNA: TGTGCCAGCAGTGAAATAGACGGTGGGACTGAAGCTTTCTTT.